These 32 T cell receptor beta chains were all obtained from the same sample, sequenced in a study of response to subunit inactivated influenza vaccine. MiXCR, run by TCRdb on the RT-PCR reads, gives a single entry per CDR3 protein. The sample lists roughly 550,000 distinct CDR3 sequences; under 30% were seen once. The same data also contributed to another study, on T cells expressing NK-cell markers. That work adds: TCR beta cDNA was generated via 5'RACE template switching incorporating UMIs.

The sample here was CD4+ T cells sorted from PBMCs, taken 12 days after vaccination. These receptors all stem from a man in his fifties who received an inactivated influenza vaccine.

This clonotype showed up just a few times. This sequence joins TRBV9 and TRBJ2-1; D perhaps matches TRBD2 (5 bases). Germline V gives CDR1 SGDLS, CDR2 YYNGEE. V lost 2 bases to trimming and J lost 9 bases, with 9 bases between them. The CDR3 runs to 12 residues. As DNA, the CDR3 is TGTGCCAGCAGCGTTGGCAGCGGTGAGCAGTTCTTC. This translates into CASSVGSGEQFF.

This clonotype has more than one count but fewer than ten. The chain uses TRBV20-1 and TRBJ1-1; perhaps TRBD1 as D (6 bases). Germline lookup yields CDR1 DFQATT and CDR2 SNEGSKA (reference sequence). CDR3 length equals 15 residues. CDR3 loop: CRAPGAGHLNTEAFF. In DNA, the CDR3 is TGCAGAGCCCCAGGGGCAGGGCATCTGAACACTGAAGCTTTCTTT.

This clonotype was counted only a few times. The V call is TRBV20-1, the J call TRBJ2-7; D perhaps matches TRBD1 (7 bases). Trimming left V 3 bases short and J 3 bases short, with 12 bases between. From germline, CDR1 is DFQATT and CDR2 SNEGSKA (reference sequence). The length of the CDR3 is 13 residues. DNA for the CDR3: TGCAGTGCTAGCGGCAGGGGGGTCTACGAGCAGTACTTC. It is translated as CSASGRGVYEQYF.

This sequence joins TRBV6-5 and TRBJ2-5; no reliable D call. The CDR3 is 11 amino acids. V was pared by 5 bases and J by 10 bases, with 11 bases between. Germline V CDR1 and CDR2: MNHEY, SVGAGI. The CDR3 nucleotides are TGTGCCAGCAGTAAAGACCGACTCCAGTACTTC. Translating gives CASSKDRLQYF.

V usage is TRBV20-1 and J usage is TRBJ1-5; D remains ambiguous. CDR1 and CDR2 from the germline V gene are DFQATT and SNEGSKA (reference sequence). The CDR3 consists of 15 residues. Trimming cost V 1 base and J 1 base, with 11 bases left between them. The CDR3: CSARAPTESNQPQHF. CDR3 coding DNA: TGCAGTGCTAGAGCTCCGACCGAAAGCAATCAGCCCCAGCATTTT.

This clonotype occurred a few times. The chain carries TRBV20-1 and TRBJ2-7; D unclear. The ends were cut back, 1 base at V and 2 bases at J, with 9 bases in the middle. The length of the CDR3 is 13 residues. CDR1 DFQATT and CDR2 SNEGSKA come from the germline V gene (reference sequence). The CDR3 spells CSARAYYPYEQYF. For the CDR3, the DNA is TGCAGTGCTAGAGCATACTACCCCTACGAGCAGTACTTC.

J is TRBJ1-1 and V is TRBV12-3 or TRBV12-4, with D tentatively TRBD1 (6 bases). V lost 6 bases, J lost 4 bases, and 15 bases lay in between. The CDR3 is 14 residues long. DNA of the CDR3: TGTGCCAGCAGGCCAGGGGAAGGATCCACTGAAGCTTTCTTT. Translation gives CASRPGEGSTEAFF.

The chain employs TRBV5-1 and TRBJ1-1, with 8 positions matching TRBD1. The CDR3 sequence is 14 residues long. J lost 5 bases, V lost 4 bases, and 7 bases had no gene match. The germline gives CDR1 SGHRS, CDR2 YFSETQ. The CDR3 bases are TGCGCCAGCAGCGAGCCGGGACAGGTGACTGAAGCTTTCTTT. Amino acids: CASSEPGQVTEAFF. Using reference TRBV5-1 and TRBJ1-1 for the parts outside the CDR3, the full variable domain is KAGVTQTPRYLIKTRGQQVTLSCSPISGHRSVSWYQQTPGQGLQFLFEYFSETQRNKGNFPGRFSGRQFSNSRSEMNVSTLELGDSALYLCASSEPGQVTEAFFGQGTRLTVV.

Worth noting for this clonotype: A much larger clone lies a single base off, so this may be a read error. V is TRBV6-5 and J is TRBJ2-3, with D unclear. With 3 bases removed from V and 0 bases from J, the gap between germline ends came to 13 bases. The CDR3 sequence is 16 residues long. Germline CDR1 reads MNHEY; CDR2 reads SVGAGI. The CDR3, as DNA: TGTGCCAGCAGTTATCGTGTTGGCGGCAGCACAGATACGCAGTATTTT. Amino acid sequence: CASSYRVGGSTDTQYF.

This chain links TRBV7-8 with TRBJ2-7, with a weak D call TRBD1 (6 bases). Germline loops: CDR1 SGHVS, CDR2 FQNEAQ. CDR3 size: 14 residues. With 7 bases removed from V and 0 bases from J, the gap between germline ends came to 13 bases. The CDR3 DNA reads TGTGCCAGCAAAGGACAGTGGAGCTCCTACGAGCAGTACTTC. Protein product: CASKGQWSSYEQYF.

This clonotype was detected a few times. The genes are TRBV21-1 and TRBJ2-7; TRBD2 is the table's D call, not checked against the DNA. TRBV21-1 is labeled a pseudogene. The CDR3 consists of 15 residues. The CDR3 nucleotides are TGTGCCAGCAGCAAAGGGGACGGCGTTTCCTACGAGCAGTACTTC. Translation: CASSKGDGVSYEQYF.

The chain has TRBV29-1 and TRBJ1-4, with D hard to call. V was clipped by 4 bases and J by 1 base, with 4 bases between them. The CDR3 contains 12 residues. Germline CDR1 and CDR2: SQVTM and ANQGSEA. Here the CDR3 DNA reads TGCAGCGTTGCCCTAACTAATGAAAAACTGTTTTTT. Its protein is CSVALTNEKLFF. Full variable domain (outside the CDR3, taken from reference TRBV29-1 and TRBJ1-4): SAVISQKPSRDICQRGTSLTIQCQVDSQVTMMFWYRQQPGQSLTLIATANQGSEATYESGFVIDKFPISRPNLTFSTLTVSNMSPEDSSIYLCSVALTNEKLFFGSGTQLSVL.

This chain connects TRBV5-8 to TRBJ1-1, with TRBD1 matching 7 bases. Per the germline V gene, CDR1 is SGHTS and CDR2 is YDEGEE. The V gene end was trimmed by 4 bases and the J gene end by 4 bases; junction bases not matched to a gene: 4. The CDR3 is made up of 13 amino acids. The CDR3 here is CASSGQVGTEAFF. CDR3 in DNA: TGTGCCAGCAGCGGACAGGTCGGCACTGAAGCTTTCTTT.

This clonotype turned up a few times. The chain has TRBV25-1 and TRBJ2-7; D call uncertain. This CDR3 spans 13 amino acids. V was pared by 3 bases and J by 4 bases, with 10 bases between. The germline V gene encodes CDR1 MGHDK and CDR2 SYGVNS. The CDR3 DNA reads as TGTGCCAGCAGTGATGGAAGGCGGTACGAGCAGTACTTC. Protein: CASSDGRRYEQYF.

The chain carries TRBV4-2 and TRBJ1-1, with TRBD1 as a possible D gene (5 bases). Trimming shortened V by 0 bases and J by 6 bases, and 17 bases separated the two germline ends. From germline, CDR1 is LGHNA and CDR2 YNFKEQ. The CDR3 has 16 amino acids. CDR3 in DNA: TGTGCCAGCAGCCAAGAGGTTCGGCAGGGAGCCGCTGAAGCTTTCTTT. Its protein is CASSQEVRQGAAEAFF.

Here the CDR3 DNA reads TGCAGTACCCTACAGGGGGCTAAAACCACTGAAGCTTTCTTT. Translating gives CSTLQGAKTTEAFF. The rearrangement uses TRBV20-1 and TRBJ1-1; 9 bases map to TRBD1. Germline V gives CDR1 DFQATT, CDR2 SNEGSKA (reference sequence). V trimming: 8 bases; J trimming: 4 bases; junction bases outside the gene matches: 11. There are 14 residues in the CDR3.

This chain links TRBV29-1 with TRBJ2-1; 8 bases fit TRBD1. The germline gives CDR1 SQVTM, CDR2 ANQGSEA. The trim removed 4 bases at V and 4 bases at J, leaving 3 bases unmatched. The CDR3 consists of 13 residues. The CDR3 DNA reads as TGCAGCGTTGGGGGACAGGAGTACAATGAGCAGTTCTTC. It codes for CSVGGQEYNEQFF.

The chain recombines TRBV7-2 with TRBJ2-1; a possible D gene is TRBD1 (6 bases). Trimming left V 2 bases short and J 1 base short, with 15 bases between. Germline lookup yields CDR1 SGHTA and CDR2 FQGNSA. The CDR3 is made up of 17 amino acids. The CDR3 nucleotides read TGTGCCAGCAGCTTAATTCCTCGACAGGTTTCCTACAATGAGCAGTTCTTC. Its protein product is CASSLIPRQVSYNEQFF.

The V and J genes are TRBV20-1 and TRBJ1-2; possible D gene TRBD1, 6 bases. The CDR3 extends over 14 amino acids. Trimming cost V 6 bases and J 4 bases, with 18 bases left between them. Germline V lookup: CDR1 DFQATT, CDR2 SNEGSKA (reference sequence). DNA for the CDR3: TGCAGTGCAAAGGACAGCGCCCAAATCTATGGCTACACCTTC. It encodes CSAKDSAQIYGYTF.

A few counts support this clonotype. V is TRBV5-1 and J is TRBJ2-5; TRBD1 matches at 9 bases. V dropped 7 bases and J dropped 4; count of bases not matched to a gene: 14. The CDR3 consists of 16 residues. In germline, CDR1 is SGHRS, CDR2 YFSETQ. The CDR3 nucleotides are TGCGCCAGCGTGAAAATCGGGACAGGGAAAGGAGAGACCCAGTACTTC. This translates into CASVKIGTGKGETQYF. Supplemented by reference TRBV5-1 and TRBJ2-5, the full variable domain reads KAGVTQTPRYLIKTRGQQVTLSCSPISGHRSVSWYQQTPGQGLQFLFEYFSETQRNKGNFPGRFSGRQFSNSRSEMNVSTLELGDSALYLCASVKIGTGKGETQYFGPGTRLLVL.

This clonotype turned up a few times. V usage is TRBV20-1 and J usage is TRBJ1-5, with D unresolved. CDR1 and CDR2 (germline): DFQATT, SNEGSKA (reference sequence). The CDR3 is made up of 13 amino acids. Trimming shortened V by 3 bases and J by 11 bases, and 17 bases separated the two germline ends. The CDR3, as DNA: TGCAGTGCTAGGGGCACCGGGCCTGCAGCCCAGCATTTT. Its translation: CSARGTGPAAQHF.

CDR3 residues: CASSLGVGPNEKLFF. CDR3 DNA sequence: TGCGCCAGCAGCTTGGGGGTCGGTCCTAATGAAAAACTGTTTTTT. The chain carries TRBV5-1 and TRBJ1-4, with D unclear. CDR3 length equals 15 residues. Trimming took 0 bases from V and 3 from J, leaving 9 bases between them. Germline CDR1 and CDR2: SGHRS and YFSETQ. Using reference TRBV5-1 and TRBJ1-4 for the parts outside the CDR3, the full variable domain is KAGVTQTPRYLIKTRGQQVTLSCSPISGHRSVSWYQQTPGQGLQFLFEYFSETQRNKGNFPGRFSGRQFSNSRSEMNVSTLELGDSALYLCASSLGVGPNEKLFFGSGTQLSVL.

In this sample, this clonotype turned up a few times. The rearrangement joins TRBV7-2 to TRBJ1-5; TRBD1 is a possible D gene (5 bases). V dropped 8 bases and J dropped 0 bases, with 14 bases sitting between them. The CDR3 totals 15 residues. In germline, CDR1 is SGHTA, CDR2 FQGNSA. In DNA form, the CDR3 reads TGTGCCAGCCGAGCGGGGGTATATAGCAATCAGCCCCAGCATTTT. It specifies CASRAGVYSNQPQHF.

This clonotype was counted only a few times. This chain connects TRBV20-1 to TRBJ2-5, with D possibly being TRBD1 or TRBD2 (5 bases each). With 5 bases removed from V and 5 bases from J, the gap between germline ends came to 18 bases. The CDR3 runs to 14 residues. Per germline, CDR1 DFQATT and CDR2 SNEGSKA (reference sequence). CDR3 protein: CSASLERGGETQYF. In DNA, the CDR3 is TGCAGTGCTTCACTAGAAAGGGGTGGGGAGACCCAGTACTTC.

The chain carries TRBV30 and TRBJ1-2, with TRBD1 as a possible D gene (6 bases). Per germline, CDR1 GTSNPN and CDR2 SVGIG (reference sequence). V was trimmed by 6 bases and J by 6 bases, leaving 14 bases between them. The CDR3 spans 12 residues. This CDR3 reads CACRRGVDGYTF. Written as DNA, the CDR3 is TGTGCCTGTCGTAGGGGGGTGGATGGCTACACCTTC.

V is TRBV4-2 and J is TRBJ2-3; TRBD2 matches at 16 bases. The CDR3 has 19 amino acids. CDR1 is LGHNA and CDR2 is YNFKEQ in the germline V gene. Trimming took 2 bases from V and 4 from J; bases not matched to a gene: 9. This CDR3 reads CASSQTPGLAGGQADTQYF. CDR3 sequence (DNA): TGTGCCAGCAGCCAAACACCGGGACTAGCGGGGGGGCAGGCAGATACGCAGTATTTT.

This clonotype appeared many times. The chain links TRBV12-3 or TRBV12-4 to TRBJ2-7; perhaps TRBD2 as D (6 bases). V dropped 1 base and J dropped 7 bases, with 17 bases sitting between them. The CDR3 is 15 amino acids. The CDR3 DNA reads as TGTGCCAGCAGTTTAGGGCAAGGGGAGGCGAGGGAGCAGTACTTC. Amino acid sequence: CASSLGQGEAREQYF.

This clonotype appeared once. The chain is built from TRBV3-1 and TRBJ2-2; 9 bases agree with TRBD2. Trimming at V came to 0 bases and at J to 6 bases, leaving 5 bases not matched to a gene. The V gene's germline CDR1 is LGHDT and CDR2 YNNKEL (reference sequence). The CDR3 extends over 16 amino acids. The CDR3 DNA is TGTGCCAGCAGCCAAGATGAACTAGCGGGCGCCGGGGAGCTGTTTTTT. Translating gives CASSQDELAGAGELFF. Drawing the rest from reference TRBV3-1 and TRBJ2-2, the complete variable domain is DTAVSQTPKYLVTQMGNDKSIKCEQNLGHDTMYWYKQDSKKFLKIMFSYNNKELIINETVPNRFSPKSPDKAHLNLHINSLELGDSAVYFCASSQDELAGAGELFFGEGSRLTVL.

This chain connects TRBV4-3 to TRBJ2-7; D possibly corresponds to TRBD1 (6 bases). The CDR3 length is 14 residues. Trimming shortened V by 3 bases and J by 1 base, and 10 bases separated the two germline ends. Germline CDR1 LGHNA, CDR2 YSLEER. The CDR3 spells CASSQGARSYEQYF. The CDR3 DNA reads as TGCGCCAGCAGCCAGGGGGCCAGGTCCTACGAGCAGTACTTC.

The table lists this clonotype with a few counts. The chain recombines TRBV5-1 with TRBJ2-4; 8 bases map to TRBD2. The CDR3 consists of 14 residues. The trim removed 3 bases at V and 5 bases at J, leaving 4 bases unmatched. Germline CDR1 and CDR2: SGHRS and YFSETQ. CDR3 region: CASSSAGAQNIQYF. CDR3 coding DNA: TGCGCCAGCAGCTCAGCGGGGGCCCAAAACATTCAGTACTTC.

This clonotype was observed a few times. The genes are TRBV7-2 and TRBJ2-1; no definite D call. V lost 2 bases and J lost 7, with 6 bases in between. Germline loops: CDR1 SGHTA, CDR2 FQGNSA. This CDR3 has 12 residues. The CDR3 sequence is CASSLIANEQFF. The CDR3 DNA sequence: TGTGCCAGCAGCTTAATAGCTAATGAGCAGTTCTTC.

This clonotype appeared many times. The chain is built from TRBV12-3 or TRBV12-4 and TRBJ2-7, with D uncertain. The CDR3 has 11 residues. Trimming shortened V by 5 bases and J by 5 bases, and 7 bases separated the two germline ends. CDR3 sequence reads: CASSLRNEQYF. The CDR3 DNA reads TGTGCCAGCAGTCTCCGAAACGAGCAGTACTTC.